This is a list of T cell receptor beta chains from one sample in a study of T cell repertoires in cytomegalovirus infection. TCRdb recomputed calls from the reads with MiXCR, one row per CDR3 protein. The top ten clones hold more than 12% of a sample with more than 200,000 distinct CDR3 sequences, around 8.7% of them seen once. Sequenced material: PBMCs. The receptors originated from a human donor in good health (CMV status not recorded). Some clones in this sample may be carry-over from other donors' samples. CDR3s leave out the opening cysteine and the closing phenylalanine or tryptophan. Each record gives: CDR3 length, V gene, CDR3 protein.

13,TRBV4-1,ASSQDTAGGEKLF
11,TRBV20-1,SAASGTDQPQH
8,TRBV29-1,SIAEYEQF
18,TRBV19,ASSIPRTSGSLRIYNEQF
12,TRBV11-2,ASSLFTSSYEQY
15,TRBV11-2,ASSSPMGQASTDTQY
14,TRBV20-1,SAVRAGRQVTDTQY
14,TRBV19,ASSSIAAGQDNEQF
10,TRBV12-3/TRBV12-4,ASSLDQSAQY
15,TRBV7-2,ASSPPGWTGGRETQY
12,TRBV7-2,ASSPGSGRHGYT
13,TRBV28,ASSWAGQVNTEAF
12,TRBV12-3/TRBV12-4,ASSFKTETYGYT
14,TRBV6-2/TRBV6-3,ASSYPWGLATYEQY
16,TRBV7-8,ASSPGTGAFYANQPQH
13,TRBV7-8,ASSSDRGGTGELF
15,TRBV11-2,ASSLDPGQSSNTEAF
11,TRBV7-3,ASSSQGGQKQY
15,TRBV4-1,ASSQEGLAGGGYEQY
11,TRBV27,ASKGGLTDTQY
11,TRBV20-1,SARLAGANVLT
13,TRBV7-2,ASSRAAGQSYEQY
13,TRBV7-2,ASSFITLGGGEQF
11,TRBV7-2,ASSLGWGNGYT
13,TRBV3-1,ASSQEQGAFNGYT
14,TRBV7-2,ASSTTGTTATNEQF
11,TRBV6-6,ASSPERGRTAF
14,TRBV7-2,ASRTRLAGDPGELF
11,TRBV14,ASSQRSYNEQF
12,TRBV7-2,ASSPLTGSYGYT
11,TRBV7-2,ASSLAGASEQY
15,TRBV19,ASSIQGRGTGLSPLH
13,TRBV11-2,ASSLVPGPRETQY
14,TRBV28,ASSSPLDRVGNTIY
12,TRBV7-2,ASSQGRNNSPLH
11,TRBV29-1,SVGATRSNEQF
13,TRBV5-1,ASSLETGRSAEAF
8,TRBV6-2/TRBV6-3,ASRPNQAF
11,TRBV10-2,ASGGSSNYGYT
13,TRBV12-3/TRBV12-4,ASRSTGANTGELF
10,TRBV30,AWTFTGDGYT
18,TRBV7-8,ASSASTLGQGKSLSTEAF
11,TRBV12-3/TRBV12-4,ASKVAANYGYT
11,TRBV19,ASRTVGGNEQY
12,TRBV28,ATSPIGVNEKLF
11,TRBV12-3/TRBV12-4,ASSSRGSNEQF
14,TRBV7-2,ASSLGPGQGSYGYT
18,TRBV11-2,ASSFRSPILAGPYQETQY
13,TRBV7-9,ASSLSRGASYEQY
13,TRBV6-6,ASSAPSGGPYEQY
17,TRBV11-2,ASSLTSAGLAGVTDTQY
15,TRBV5-1,ASSYGTQGDSGNTIY
12,TRBV24-1,ATSDLTSNQPQH
12,TRBV7-2,ASSSGLDWHEQF
12,TRBV7-2,ASRGMGPRGTQY
12,TRBV12-3/TRBV12-4,ASSSEAINYGYT
13,TRBV6-6,ASRLQGGLGDGYT
12,TRBV7-2,ASSLAYSNQPQH
14,TRBV9,ASSPRARSDSYEQY
15,TRBV6-5,ASRPTSGGGSGDTQY